This T cell receptor (beta chain) was obtained from a study of CD8+CD57+ T cells in acquired aplastic anemia. Previously, flow cytometry had revealed CD8+CD57+ cell expansion in the patients chosen for sequencing. The CDR3 length is 15 residues. Trimming cost V 2 bases and J 6 bases, with 14 bases left between them. Profiles of TCR beta VDJ and CDR3 were generated from a genomic DNA template. TCRdb called the reads again in MiXCR, with one record for every CDR3 protein. The sample yields 200,000 to 250,000 distinct CDR3 sequences, 65% seen once. This clonotype was counted at least ten times. The genes are TRBV12-3 or TRBV12-4 and TRBJ1-5; D might be TRBD1 (5 bases). Source material: sorted CD4+, CD8+, or CD8+CD57+ T cells (not recorded which) from PBMCs. This receptor was obtained from a human donor with aplastic anemia. The DNA of the CDR3 is TGTGCCAGCAGTTTATTGGCAGGGCCACTTCAGCCCCAGCATTTT. Encoded protein: CASSLLAGPLQPQHF.